A selection of T cell receptor beta chains follows, all from one sample in a study of cytomegalovirus exposure and HLA in healthy donors. Profiled with immunoSEQ multiplex PCR; TCRdb holds only in-frame clones, not every one. The sample carries around 350,000 clones, roughly 89% recorded once. The sample taken for sequencing was PBMCs. The receptors shown here come from a woman between 18 and 29 years old in good health and CMV-seronegative. Both conserved end residues are part of each CDR3. Fields, in order: clone size, CDR3 length, V gene, CDR3 protein. A clone size is listed for some rows: how often the clone was seen (once, few, many), or a class if it is expanded.

clone_size: .; cdr3_length: 17; v_call: TRBV15; cdr3_aa: CATSRWVNSGVYNEQFF
clone_size: once; cdr3_length: 15; v_call: TRBV6-5; cdr3_aa: CASSLGQGGIYEQYF
clone_size: .; cdr3_length: 12; v_call: TRBV2; cdr3_aa: CASRTGYYGYTF
clone_size: once; cdr3_length: 16; v_call: TRBV5-1; cdr3_aa: CASSSGQGVTNEKLFF
clone_size: .; cdr3_length: 14; v_call: TRBV19; cdr3_aa: CASSSTGEGNTIYF
clone_size: .; cdr3_length: 14; v_call: TRBV29-1; cdr3_aa: CSLRTALTRNEQFF
clone_size: .; cdr3_length: 13; v_call: TRBV11-2; cdr3_aa: CASSLEAAGELFF
clone_size: .; cdr3_length: 10; v_call: TRBV14; cdr3_aa: CARTGGEQYF
clone_size: .; cdr3_length: 16; v_call: TRBV27; cdr3_aa: CASSFGYRGLVYGYTF
clone_size: .; cdr3_length: 19; v_call: TRBV14; cdr3_aa: CASSPLAGGPLSSTDTQYF
clone_size: .; cdr3_length: 14; v_call: TRBV28; cdr3_aa: CASSLTDRGYEQYF
clone_size: .; cdr3_length: 16; v_call: TRBV7-9; cdr3_aa: CASSFTGSSGGNTIYF
clone_size: .; cdr3_length: 16; v_call: TRBV4-1; cdr3_aa: CASSQLGSGHLATQYF
clone_size: .; cdr3_length: 18; v_call: TRBV5-1; cdr3_aa: CASSKNGGNQIGSEKLFF
clone_size: few; cdr3_length: 13; v_call: TRBV6-6; cdr3_aa: CASRAQAGYEQYF
clone_size: .; cdr3_length: 14; v_call: TRBV18; cdr3_aa: CASSPAFANTEAFF
clone_size: .; cdr3_length: 12; v_call: TRBV29-1; cdr3_aa: CSGDRRNTEAFF
clone_size: .; cdr3_length: 17; v_call: TRBV27; cdr3_aa: CASSTGTVIPYQETQYF
clone_size: .; cdr3_length: 13; v_call: TRBV27; cdr3_aa: CASSLGLNTEAFF
clone_size: .; cdr3_length: 15; v_call: TRBV9; cdr3_aa: CASSSTSGSGYEQYF
clone_size: .; cdr3_length: 13; v_call: TRBV10-3; cdr3_aa: CAISENSPYEQYF
clone_size: .; cdr3_length: 16; v_call: TRBV28; cdr3_aa: CASTFLPGQGAVEQFF
clone_size: .; cdr3_length: 13; v_call: TRBV19; cdr3_aa: CASSARQGETQYF
clone_size: .; cdr3_length: 15; v_call: TRBV27; cdr3_aa: CASSLVGTQGHEQFF
clone_size: .; cdr3_length: 18; v_call: TRBV5-1; cdr3_aa: CASSLTGTSGRSLYEQYF
clone_size: few; cdr3_length: 14; v_call: TRBV7-3; cdr3_aa: CASSPGFEIGELFF
clone_size: .; cdr3_length: 14; v_call: TRBV6-5; cdr3_aa: CASSYGQANTEAFF